These T cell receptor beta chains were read from a single sample in a study of T cell repertoires in cytomegalovirus infection. MiXCR was run by TCRdb on the reads, yielding one entry per CDR3 protein. The sample consists of just over 300,000 distinct CDR3 sequences, 15% to 20% of them appearing once. Material: PBMCs. These receptors were taken from a human donor in good health (CMV status not recorded). Some clones in this sample may be carry-over from other donors' samples. CDR3s include the opening cysteine and the closing phenylalanine or tryptophan. The order of the fields is J gene, D gene, clone size, V gene, CDR3 DNA, CDR3 protein. D genes are given only for firm matches. For some rows the clone size is stated as once, few or many, or as a class when expanded; others skip it.

J: TRBJ1-2
D: NA
size: few
V: TRBV2
DNA: TGTGCCAGCAGTGTAGTTAACTATGGCTACACCTTC
CDR3: CASSVVNYGYTF

J: TRBJ1-2
D: NA
size: NA
V: TRBV5-6
DNA: TGTGCCAGCAGCCTACCGGACAGCTTCTATGGCTACACCTTC
CDR3: CASSLPDSFYGYTF

J: TRBJ2-1
D: NA
size: many
V: TRBV7-2
DNA: TGTGCCAGCAGCTTAGGTCCGGGGGGCGCGCGAACCTCCTTC
CDR3: CASSLGPGGARTSF

J: TRBJ2-1
D: NA
size: few
V: TRBV6-1
DNA: TGTGCCAGCAGTGATATCTTACAGGTTACTAACAATGAGCAGTTCTTC
CDR3: CASSDILQVTNNEQFF

J: TRBJ1-5
D: TRBD1
size: NA
V: TRBV19
DNA: TGTGCCAGTAATACAGGGGGATGGAATCAGCCCCAGCATTTT
CDR3: CASNTGGWNQPQHF

J: TRBJ2-2
D: TRBD2
size: few
V: TRBV11-2
DNA: TGTGCCAGCAGCCCAGAGGGGCTAGCGGGCACGGGGGAGCTGTTTTTT
CDR3: CASSPEGLAGTGELFF

J: TRBJ2-3
D: NA
size: many
V: TRBV7-2
DNA: TGTGCCAGCAGCGCCCTTGGGGGACGGACAGATACGCAGTATTTT
CDR3: CASSALGGRTDTQYF

J: TRBJ2-7
D: TRBD1
size: many
V: TRBV28
DNA: TGTGCCAGCAAGGGGACAGTCTACGAGCAGTACTTC
CDR3: CASKGTVYEQYF

J: TRBJ2-7
D: TRBD2
size: once
V: TRBV12-3/TRBV12-4
DNA: TGTGCCAGCAGTCCCGGGGGGTATGAGTACGAGCAGTACTTC
CDR3: CASSPGGYEYEQYF

J: TRBJ1-5
D: NA
size: NA
V: TRBV2
DNA: TGTGCCAGCAGTGAAGGTGGGGGCCAGCCCCAGCATTTT
CDR3: CASSEGGGQPQHF

J: TRBJ2-2
D: TRBD1
size: NA
V: TRBV11-3
DNA: TGTGCCAGCACCCCCGGACAGGGTATTTCGGGAGCGAACACCGGGGAGCTGTTTTTT
CDR3: CASTPGQGISGANTGELFF

J: TRBJ2-5
D: NA
size: many
V: TRBV7-2
DNA: TGTGCCAGCAGCTGGGGGGACCAAGAGACCCAGTACTTC
CDR3: CASSWGDQETQYF

J: TRBJ1-6
D: NA
size: NA
V: TRBV19
DNA: TGTGCCAGTAGTACCGGGCTAGGGGATTCACCCCTCCACTTT
CDR3: CASSTGLGDSPLHF

J: TRBJ2-1
D: NA
size: many
V: TRBV7-2
DNA: TGTGCCAGCAGCTTAGCGGGAGGGGGGGCTCGCAATGAGCAGTTCTTC
CDR3: CASSLAGGGARNEQFF

J: TRBJ1-3
D: NA
size: many
V: TRBV7-9
DNA: TGTGCCAGCAGCTCCCTTGGAGTCCCCGGAGGAAACACCATATATTTT
CDR3: CASSSLGVPGGNTIYF

J: TRBJ1-1
D: NA
size: few
V: TRBV29-1
DNA: TGCAGCGTTAAGGGGACACCGAACACTGAAGCTTTCTTT
CDR3: CSVKGTPNTEAFF

J: TRBJ2-1
D: TRBD2
size: few
V: TRBV19
DNA: TGTGCCAGTAGTATAGATCTAGCGGCCAATGAGCAGTTCTTC
CDR3: CASSIDLAANEQFF

J: TRBJ1-3
D: NA
size: NA
V: TRBV5-1
DNA: TGCGCCAGCAGCTTGCCGTCGACTTTTGGAAACACCATATATTTT
CDR3: CASSLPSTFGNTIYF

J: TRBJ2-5
D: NA
size: many
V: TRBV7-2
DNA: TGTGCCAGCAGCTCTTGGGGGTACCAAGAGACCCAGTACTTC
CDR3: CASSSWGYQETQYF

J: TRBJ2-5
D: NA
size: NA
V: TRBV11-2
DNA: TGTGCCAGCGGCGGGCGGTTTCAAGAGACCCAGTACTTC
CDR3: CASGGRFQETQYF

J: TRBJ2-3
D: TRBD2
size: many
V: TRBV6-5
DNA: TGTGCCAGCAGTTACGCTAGCGGGGGCACAGATACGCAGTATTTT
CDR3: CASSYASGGTDTQYF

J: TRBJ2-5
D: NA
size: many
V: TRBV7-8
DNA: TGTGCCAGCAGCTTAGAGGGAATGAAGACCCAGTACTTC
CDR3: CASSLEGMKTQYF

J: TRBJ2-2
D: NA
size: few
V: TRBV25-1
DNA: TGTGCCAGCAGCCCCAGGTCTAACACCGGGGAGCTGTTTTTT
CDR3: CASSPRSNTGELFF

J: TRBJ2-7
D: TRBD2
size: NA
V: TRBV9
DNA: TGTGCCAGCAGCGTCGGGGGTGGGACTAGCTACGAGCAGTACTTC
CDR3: CASSVGGGTSYEQYF

J: TRBJ2-1
D: NA
size: few
V: TRBV19
DNA: TGTGCCAGTAGAGCCGGGACCCCCTACAATGAGCAGTTCTTC
CDR3: CASRAGTPYNEQFF

J: TRBJ1-1
D: NA
size: few
V: TRBV12-3/TRBV12-4
DNA: TGTGCCAGCAGTTTATTCCAAGGGGGTTGGATGAACACTGAAGCTTTCTTT
CDR3: CASSLFQGGWMNTEAFF

J: TRBJ2-5
D: NA
size: few
V: TRBV7-9
DNA: TGTGCCAGCAGCTTAGGAGGGTCCCGAGAGACCCAGTACTTC
CDR3: CASSLGGSRETQYF

J: TRBJ2-5
D: TRBD2
size: many
V: TRBV20-1
DNA: TGCAGTGCTAGAGGGGTAGCGGGGGTGGAGACCCAGTACTTC
CDR3: CSARGVAGVETQYF

J: TRBJ2-3
D: NA
size: few
V: TRBV7-9
DNA: TGTGCCAGCAGCTTAGGAGGGGGGCGAGATACGCAGTATTTT
CDR3: CASSLGGGRDTQYF

J: TRBJ1-2
D: NA
size: NA
V: TRBV20-1
DNA: TGCAGTGCCCCGGACAGCTCCGCTAACTATGGCTACACCTTC
CDR3: CSAPDSSANYGYTF

J: TRBJ2-1
D: NA
size: NA
V: TRBV6-1
DNA: TGTGCCAGCTCCCGGGGAGAGGGCGAGCAGTTCTTC
CDR3: CASSRGEGEQFF

J: TRBJ2-7
D: TRBD2
size: NA
V: TRBV20-1
DNA: TGCAGTGCTAGAGATACTAGCGGGGGGGCCGGCTACGAGCAGTACTTC
CDR3: CSARDTSGGAGYEQYF

J: TRBJ2-3
D: TRBD1
size: NA
V: TRBV6-6
DNA: TGTGCCAGCAGTCAGCGAAAGGGGGCCGCCACAGATACGCAGTATTTT
CDR3: CASSQRKGAATDTQYF

J: TRBJ1-5
D: NA
size: many
V: TRBV6-1
DNA: TGTGCCAGCATCGACCTCCGTGGGCCCCAGCATTTT
CDR3: CASIDLRGPQHF

J: TRBJ1-1
D: NA
size: few
V: TRBV7-9
DNA: TGTGCCAGCAGAGCTTTGGGGGGGGGTTGGGGTTCGAACACTGAAGCTTTCTTT
CDR3: CASRALGGGWGSNTEAFF

J: TRBJ2-1
D: TRBD1
size: few
V: TRBV24-1
DNA: TGTGCCACCAGTGAAGACAGGGGGTCCTACAATGAGCAGTTCTTC
CDR3: CATSEDRGSYNEQFF

J: TRBJ1-5
D: NA
size: NA
V: TRBV27
DNA: TGTGCCAGCAGTTTAAGATACGATCAGCCCCAGCATTTT
CDR3: CASSLRYDQPQHF

J: TRBJ1-1
D: NA
size: many
V: TRBV12-3/TRBV12-4
DNA: TGTGCCAGCAGTCCGGCGAGGATCACTGAAGCTTTCTTT
CDR3: CASSPARITEAFF